This T cell receptor (beta chain) comes out of a study of blood T cell repertoires in COVID-19. Across the whole study: T cells, B-cell-depleted T cells, or PBMCs supplied cDNA or gDNA.

Trimming removed 1 base from V and 8 bases from J, with 13 bases in between. Germline CDR1 reads SGHTA; CDR2 reads FQGTGA. The CDR3 loop spans 14 amino acids. The data were produced by immunoSEQ multiplex PCR, yet TCRdb's version contains in-frame clones alone and is incomplete. The sample holds roughly 220,000 clones, around 87% seen once. Sample: PBMCs or T cells enriched from blood (not recorded which). This chain joins TRBV7-3 and TRBJ2-3, with D hard to call. The clonotype was recovered from a man aged 30-40 years who had been exposed to COVID-19. The CDR3 spells CASSLKSGSGTQYF. The CDR3 DNA is TGTGCCAGCAGCTTAAAATCCGGTTCGGGTACGCAGTATTTT.